This TCR beta chain originates from a study of tumor-infiltrating lymphocytes in primary liver carcinoma. CDR3 length: 15 residues. Germline V gene data show CDR1 as MNHEY and CDR2 as SVGAGI. V dropped 2 bases and J dropped 5 bases, with 13 bases sitting between them. Starting material of 400 to 600 ng total RNA yielded TCR beta cDNA via a constant-region primer. Each TCR beta library was derived from three nested multiplex PCR rounds that employed slightly modified ARM-PCR. The two initial PCR rounds, roughly 11 cycles each, used TRBV1-TRBV30 forward and C-beta reverse primers. TCRdb redid the calling of the multiplex PCR reads with MiXCR, one entry per CDR3 protein. The sample includes about 120,000 distinct CDR3 sequences, about 59% of them seen just once. Remarks on this clonotype: A much larger clone sits a single nucleotide away, making a read error possible.

Without any cell sorting, about 19-30 mg of bulk tissue yielded co-extracted RNA and DNA. The V call is TRBV6-5, the J call TRBJ2-1, with no clear D. The sequenced sample consisted of liver tumor tissue from sampling region 1. Subset reported: tumor region T1, superior pole. The TCR sequence derives from an older woman with primary liver carcinoma and hepatitis B virus infection. CDR3 loop: CASSYGRSINNEQFF. The CDR3 nucleotides read TGTGCCAGCAGTTACGGGCGGTCTATAAACAATGAGCAGTTCTTC.